This T cell receptor beta chain is drawn from a study of Ad26.COV2.S vaccination and SARS-CoV-2 variants. About the study: The trial was COV1001 and the donor's arm was Ad26.COV2.S. The authors gave Ad26.COV2.S intramuscularly, either once or twice 56 days apart. Study results and limitations: Vaccine recipients surpassed placebo recipients in spike-specific TCR breadth.

For this clone: Its matching antigen is unknown.

Sequenced by immunoSEQ multiplex PCR; TCRdb stores in-frame clones only, minus some. The table includes about 680,000 clones, around 89% detected once. Specified treatment: about 20 received Ad26.COV2.S at low or high dose, single or two shots; about 5 received placebo; per-sample allocation not given. Sampling occurred on day 63 after the first vaccine or placebo injection. Germline loops: CDR1 LNHDA, CDR2 SQIVND (reference sequence). CDR3 length: 14 residues. V was trimmed by 4 bases and J by 2 bases, leaving 8 bases between them. Here the sequenced sample was peripheral blood, taken in a trial of Ad26.COV2.S vaccine versus placebo. V gene TRBV19 combines with J gene TRBJ1-4; D unresolved. This receptor was identified in a person between 18 and 65 years old who received the Ad26.COV2.S COVID-19 vaccine or a placebo. This CDR3 reads CASSKQSTNEKLFF. CDR3 sequence (DNA): TGTGCCAGTAGTAAGCAGAGTACTAATGAAAAACTGTTTTTT.